Below are 32 T cell receptor beta chains sequenced from a single sample in a study of blood T cell repertoires in COVID-19. The repertoire was sequenced with immunoSEQ multiplex PCR; TCRdb's copy has only in-frame clones and lacks some. The sample has approximately 490,000 clones; approximately 91% are singletons. The source material was PBMCs or T cells enriched from blood (not recorded which). These receptors all come from a woman aged 55-70 years who had recovered from COVID-19.

In this sample, this clone turned up once. The chain joins TRBV6-4 to TRBJ2-1; the match to TRBD2 covers 8 bases. V lost 5 bases, J lost 6 bases, and 9 bases stayed unmatched. There are 15 residues in the CDR3. Germline CDR1 MRHNA, CDR2 SNTAGT. The CDR3 loop is CASSMTPAGANEQFF. In nucleotides, the CDR3 is TGTGCCAGCAGTATGACTCCAGCGGGGGCCAATGAGCAGTTCTTC.

The chain uses TRBV7-8 and TRBJ2-2, with 10 bases identical to TRBD2. CDR1 is SGHVS and CDR2 is FQNEAQ in the germline V gene. This CDR3 is 16 amino acids long. Trimming took 5 bases from V and 4 from J; bases not matched to a gene: 7. The CDR3 DNA reads as TGTGCCAGCAGCAGCGGGGGGGCCCGAGGCACCGGGGAGCTGTTTTTT. Its translation is CASSSGGARGTGELFF.

The genes are TRBV27 and TRBJ2-3; D is perhaps TRBD2 (7 bases). The V gene's germline CDR1 is MNHEY and CDR2 SMNVEV (reference sequence). The CDR3 consists of 16 residues. Deletions cut 4 bases from V and 0 bases from J, with 14 bases between. The CDR3 DNA follows: TGTGCCAGCAGTTCAGACGGGGGGCCTAGCACAGATACGCAGTATTTT. Translated, it gives CASSSDGGPSTDTQYF.

This clone was seen only once. The genes are TRBV10-1 and TRBJ1-1, with D unclear. Trimming removed 0 bases at V and 5 bases at J, with 7 bases between. The CDR3 loop spans 13 amino acids. In germline, CDR1 is WNHNN, CDR2 SYGVQD (reference sequence). CDR3 residues: CASSESGRTEAFF. DNA for the CDR3: TGCGCCAGCAGTGAGTCAGGGAGGACTGAAGCTTTCTTT.

This clone was observed a single time. The V gene is TRBV24-1, the J gene TRBJ2-3; 8 positions match TRBD2. Unmatched junction bases numbered 7, after V lost 11 bases and J lost 4 bases. CDR1 and CDR2 from the germline V gene are KGHDR and SFDVKD. This CDR3 contains 13 residues. The CDR3 DNA reads TGTGCCATCGGGACTAGTAGGGCAGATACGCAGTATTTT. This codes for CAIGTSRADTQYF.

The chain is built from TRBV3-1 (or the pseudogene TRBV3-2) and TRBJ2-1, with 9 bases aligning to TRBD2. The V and J ends lost 2 bases and 5 bases, in that order; junction bases with no gene match: 4. Germline loops: CDR1 LGHDT, CDR2 YNNKEL (reference sequence). The CDR3 sequence is 15 residues long. In nucleotides, the CDR3 is TGTGCCAGCAGCCAATTGGCGGGGGGGGACAATGAGCAGTTCTTC. This encodes CASSQLAGGDNEQFF.

The rearrangement joins TRBV29-1 to TRBJ1-2, with 7 bases that match TRBD1. Trimming took 1 base from V and 4 from J; bases not matched to a gene: 6. Per the germline V gene, CDR1 is SQVTM and CDR2 is ANQGSEA. This CDR3 has 14 amino acids. In nucleotides, the CDR3 is TGCAGCGTTGAAGGGGCAGGGGGAGGCTATGGCTACACCTTC. Its protein is CSVEGAGGGYGYTF.

The chain employs TRBV11-3 and TRBJ1-2; D is uncertain. Trimming took 4 bases from V and 5 from J, leaving 8 bases between them. The V gene's germline CDR1 is SGHNT and CDR2 YENEEA. CDR3 length equals 12 residues. The DNA for the CDR3 is TGTGCCAGCAGCTCTGGGCAGTATGGCTACACCTTC. Protein sequence: CASSSGQYGYTF.

The rearrangement uses TRBV4-1 and TRBJ2-1, with 10 positions matching TRBD2. In germline, CDR1 is MGHRA, CDR2 YSYEKL. Germline trimming cut 5 bases from V and 6 bases from J; bases unmatched to any gene: 16. The CDR3 consists of 18 residues. Here the CDR3 DNA reads TGCGCCAGCAGCACCTTCAAGGGACAAGCGGGGGGGTTCAATGAGCAGTTCTTC. Its protein is CASSTFKGQAGGFNEQFF.

The J gene is TRBJ1-2, the V gene TRBV2, with D tentatively TRBD1 (5 bases). V was clipped by 5 bases and J by 5 bases, with 12 bases between them. This CDR3 spans 13 amino acids. Germline V CDR1 and CDR2: SNHLY, FYNNEI. This CDR3 reads CASSLGGEYGYTF. Here the CDR3 DNA reads TGTGCCAGCAGTCTGGGGGGGGAGTATGGCTACACCTTC.

This sequence joins TRBV7-2 and TRBJ2-2, with TRBD1 as a possible D gene (5 bases). Germline loops: CDR1 SGHTA, CDR2 FQGNSA. The length of the CDR3 is 13 residues. V was shortened by 6 bases and J by 5 bases, with 10 bases between the two germline ends. The CDR3 DNA follows: TGTGCCAGCAGGGTACAGGTAACCGGGGAGCTGTTTTTT. Protein: CASRVQVTGELFF.

The chain has TRBV12-5 and TRBJ1-1; D remains ambiguous. This CDR3 contains 13 residues. V lost 2 bases and J lost 0, with 4 bases in between. Germline assignment: CDR1 LGHNT and CDR2 FRNRAP. CDR3 bases: TGTGCTAGTGGTTTGACGGTGAACACTGAAGCTTTCTTT. Residues: CASGLTVNTEAFF.

The chain uses TRBV24-1 and TRBJ2-3; 11 bases align to TRBD1. V lost 6 bases, J lost 5 bases, and 6 bases stayed unmatched. This CDR3 comprises 15 residues. CDR1 and CDR2 from the germline V gene are KGHDR and SFDVKD. CDR3 nucleotide sequence: TGTGCCACCAGTCTTGGACAGGGGGCAAAAGATACGCAGTATTTT. Protein product: CATSLGQGAKDTQYF.

The chain is built from TRBV6-5 and TRBJ2-2; the D is unclear. There are 15 residues in the CDR3. Germline loops: CDR1 MNHEY, CDR2 SVGAGI. Trimming shortened V by 3 bases and J by 0 bases, and 8 bases separated the two germline ends. CDR3 protein: CASSYQAPNTGELFF. CDR3 sequence (DNA): TGTGCCAGCAGTTATCAGGCCCCGAACACCGGGGAGCTGTTTTTT.

The chain carries TRBV14 and TRBJ1-6, with D unclear. The CDR3 loop spans 15 amino acids. Germline V CDR1 and CDR2: SGHDN, FVKESK. The V gene lost 3 bases and the J gene lost 7 bases, with 13 bases spanning the gap. As DNA, the CDR3 is TGTGCCAGCAGCCACCGCCAAACGGGGAATTCACCCCTCCACTTT. It is translated as CASSHRQTGNSPLHF.

V usage is TRBV27 and J usage is TRBJ2-1; 8 nucleotides match TRBD1. V lost 4 bases and J lost 0; bases outside the gene matches: 5. Germline V lookup: CDR1 MNHEY, CDR2 SMNVEV (reference sequence). This CDR3 spans 16 amino acids. In DNA form, the CDR3 reads TGTGCCAGCAGTTGGGACAGGACCAGCTCCTACAATGAGCAGTTCTTC. Translated: CASSWDRTSSYNEQFF.

This chain uses TRBV18 with TRBJ2-7; possible D gene TRBD1, 6 bases. In germline, CDR1 is KGHSH, CDR2 LQKENI. The ends were cut back, 3 bases at V and 7 bases at J, with 10 bases in the middle. This CDR3 is built from 12 residues. CDR3 sequence reads: CASSPSGVEQYV. Here the CDR3 DNA reads TGTGCCAGCTCACCCTCAGGGGTTGAGCAGTACGTC.

The chain combines TRBV7-2 with TRBJ2-4; possible D gene TRBD2, 7 bases. There are 15 residues in the CDR3. CDR1 is SGHTA, CDR2 FQGNSA, per germline. Trimming removed 5 bases at V and 7 bases at J, with 18 bases between. The CDR3 spells CASSTRGGGWNIQYF. CDR3 sequence (DNA): TGTGCCAGCAGCACGCGCGGCGGGGGCTGGAACATTCAGTACTTC.

The chain carries TRBV3-1 (or the pseudogene TRBV3-2) and TRBJ1-2; tentative D call: TRBD1 (6 bases). The V gene lost 4 bases and the J gene lost 8 bases, with 11 bases spanning the gap. Germline values: CDR1 LGHDT, CDR2 YNNKEL (reference sequence). The CDR3 spans 12 residues. Written as DNA, the CDR3 is TGTGCCAGCAGCCGCAGGGGAGGGGGCTACACCTTC. Translated, it gives CASSRRGGGYTF.

The gene calls are TRBV11-3 and TRBJ1-2, with 10 bases identical to TRBD1. Germline V gene data show CDR1 as SGHNT and CDR2 as YENEEA. This CDR3 has 14 residues. After removal of 5 bases from V and 4 bases from J, the junction contained 4 bases not matched to a gene. CDR3 DNA sequence: TGTGCCAGCAGCGCGGACAGGGGGGCCTATGGCTACACCTTC. Translation gives CASSADRGAYGYTF.

This clone was observed once. The CDR3 DNA is TGTGCCACCAGTGATCCAGGGCCCAACTATGGCTACACCTTC. As protein: CATSDPGPNYGYTF. The genes are TRBV24-1 and TRBJ1-2, with a possible D match to TRBD1 (5 bases). CDR1 KGHDR and CDR2 SFDVKD come from the germline V gene. CDR3 length: 14 amino acids. The V and J ends lost 3 bases and 2 bases respectively, with 9 bases between them.

This clone was counted only a few times. This chain joins TRBV7-2 and TRBJ2-1; TRBD1 matches 7 bases. The J segment lost 9 bases and the V segment lost 5 bases, leaving 10 bases of the junction unmatched. CDR1 is SGHTA, CDR2 FQGNSA, per germline. CDR3 length equals 14 residues. CDR3 sequence: CASSPDRETSEQFF. The CDR3 nucleotides read TGTGCCAGCAGCCCCGACAGGGAAACAAGTGAGCAGTTCTTC.

The rearrangement links TRBV13 to TRBJ1-1, with 7 bases matching TRBD1. Germline loops: CDR1 PRHDT, CDR2 FYEKMQ (reference sequence). Losses at the gene ends were 2 bases for V and 8 bases for J; bases not matched to a gene: 11. This CDR3 has 15 residues. The CDR3 bases are TGTGCCAGCAGCTTATTTTTGACAGGGACTAGGGAAGCTTTCTTT. It encodes CASSLFLTGTREAFF.

The chain is built from TRBV20-1 and TRBJ2-7, with TRBD2 as a possible D gene (5 bases). From germline, CDR1 is DFQATT and CDR2 SNEGSKA (reference sequence). V was cut by 3 bases and J by 4 bases, with 10 bases left in between. This CDR3 is 12 amino acids long. CDR3 residues: CSASPTGYEQYF. CDR3 sequence (DNA): TGCAGTGCTAGTCCCACGGGGTACGAGCAGTACTTC.

This chain uses TRBV24-1 with TRBJ2-3; 9 bases match TRBD2. The germline CDR1 and CDR2 sequences are KGHDR and SFDVKD. Unmatched junction bases numbered 8, after V lost 3 bases and J lost 2 bases. This CDR3 has 17 amino acids. The CDR3 DNA reads as TGTGCCACCAGTGATACCAGCGGGGGGATCCCCACAGATACGCAGTATTTT. This gives the protein CATSDTSGGIPTDTQYF.

The chain uses TRBV7-8 and TRBJ2-3, with 7 bases aligning to TRBD2. This CDR3 region has 13 residues. V was pared by 1 base and J by 7 bases, with 2 bases of the junction left unmatched. The germline CDR1 and CDR2 sequences are SGHVS and FQNEAQ. DNA of the CDR3: TGTGCCAGCAGCTTAGTGACTAGCTATACGCAGTATTTT. Its translation: CASSLVTSYTQYF.

This clone appeared a single time. This rearrangement joins TRBV29-1 to TRBJ2-3; 8 nucleotides match TRBD1. The CDR3 loop spans 13 amino acids. The junction had 7 bases not matched to a gene; V was cut back by 4 bases and J by 7 bases. From germline, CDR1 is SQVTM and CDR2 ANQGSEA. The CDR3 here is CSVGGQGSNTQYF. The CDR3 coding sequence is TGCAGCGTTGGTGGACAGGGCTCTAATACGCAGTATTTT.

The rearrangement joins TRBV11-2 to TRBJ2-3, with 12 bases fitting TRBD2. This CDR3 spans 16 amino acids. Germline CDR1 reads SGHAT; CDR2 reads FQNNGV. Trimming cost V 6 bases and J 0 bases; bases outside gene matches: 4. CDR3 in DNA: TGTGCCAGCAGAGGACTAGCGGGACTTAGCACAGATACGCAGTATTTT. Its protein product is CASRGLAGLSTDTQYF.

V gene TRBV5-1 combines with J gene TRBJ1-2; D might be TRBD1 (6 bases). Germline V gene sequence: CDR1 SGHRS, CDR2 YFSETQ. The CDR3 is 14 residues long. With 0 bases removed from V and 8 bases from J, the gap between germline ends came to 14 bases. The CDR3 DNA reads TGCGCCAGCAGCTTGGGTTGGGCAGGGGACGGCTACACCTTC. This translates into CASSLGWAGDGYTF.

This clone was observed once. The rearrangement links TRBV2 to TRBJ1-6, with TRBD1 identical over 9 bases. Germline CDR1 is SNHLY and CDR2 is FYNNEI. This CDR3 contains 15 residues. The trim removed 6 bases at V and 10 bases at J, leaving 10 bases unmatched. The CDR3 sequence: CASRRGGQGISPLHF. CDR3 DNA: TGTGCCAGCAGGAGGGGAGGACAGGGGATATCACCCCTCCACTTT.

The V call is TRBV9, the J call TRBJ2-1; D call uncertain. Germline V CDR1 and CDR2: SGDLS, YYNGEE. V was cut by 0 bases and J by 8 bases, with 9 bases left in between. The CDR3 runs to 13 residues. The CDR3 bases are TGTGCCAGCAGCGTAGTCGCGGCGGATGAGCAGTTCTTC. Its protein product is CASSVVAADEQFF.

This clone was seen once. The chain uses TRBV5-1 and TRBJ1-4, with 9 bases fitting TRBD1. The CDR3 spans 16 residues. CDR1 and CDR2 (germline): SGHRS, YFSETQ. J was trimmed by 4 bases and V by 2 bases; bases with no gene match: 6. CDR3 region: CASSLLQGALNEKLFF. The DNA of the CDR3 is TGCGCCAGCAGCTTACTACAGGGGGCGCTTAATGAAAAACTGTTTTTT.